The rows below give T cell receptor beta chains drawn from one sample of a study of shared clonotypes between healthy human individuals. Clones were read by immunoSEQ multiplex PCR, and TCRdb kept only the in-frame ones, dropping some. The sample yields fewer than 600,000 clones, roughly 79% seen once. Specimen: PBMCs. These TCRs come from a woman aged 40 to 49 in good health. Some clones in this sample may be carry-over from other donors' samples. The CDR3 runs from the conserved cysteine through the conserved F or W. A D gene is named only where the DNA matches it firmly. Size values are once, few and many counts, or a class for expanded clones, and some rows have none.

TRBJ2-2	TRBD2	TRBV4-2	-	TGTGCCAGCAGCCAGGCTAGCGGGAGGGGTTACACCGGGGAGCTGTTTTTT	CASSQASGRGYTGELFF
TRBJ2-1	-	TRBV6-1	-	TGTGCCAGCAGTGAAATCTCAGGCTACTCCTACAATGAGCAGTTCTTC	CASSEISGYSYNEQFF
TRBJ1-2	-	TRBV2	-	TGTGCCAGCACTGAGTTCGACTATGGCTACACCTTC	CASTEFDYGYTF
TRBJ2-5	TRBD1	TRBV5-6	-	TGTGCCAGCACCAAGGACAGGGTCGAGACCCAGTACTTC	CASTKDRVETQYF
TRBJ1-4	-	TRBV4-1	few	TGCGCCAGCAGCCACTCACTAGCGGAGAGGGAAAAACTGTTTTTT	CASSHSLAEREKLFF
TRBJ1-5	-	TRBV19	-	TGTGCCAGTAGTATAAGTCGTGTAGCTCAGCCCCAGCATTTT	CASSISRVAQPQHF
TRBJ2-3	-	TRBV7-8	-	TGTGCCAGCAGCTTAGCGTCAAACACAGATACGCAGTATTTT	CASSLASNTDTQYF
TRBJ2-7	TRBD1	TRBV28	-	TGTGCCAGCAGAGGACGGGGACAGGGAACCGGCGAGCAGTACTTC	CASRGRGQGTGEQYF
TRBJ2-5	TRBD2	TRBV9	once	TGTGCCAGCAGCATGGGACTAGCGGGAGAGACCCAGTACTTC	CASSMGLAGETQYF
TRBJ1-1	-	TRBV6-1	-	TGTGCCAGCAGTGAAGTTAGCACTGAAGCTTTCTTT	CASSEVSTEAFF
TRBJ2-5	TRBD2	TRBV28	-	TGTGCCAGCACTGATTCTAGCGGGAGGATCCAAGAGACCCAGTACTTC	CASTDSSGRIQETQYF
TRBJ2-7	-	TRBV29-1	many	TGCAGCGTTGAAGATCCGGGGACCTACGAGCAGTACTTC	CSVEDPGTYEQYF
TRBJ1-1	TRBD1	TRBV9	few	TGTGCCAGCAGTGGTCCGGGACAGGGAACTGAAGCTTTCTTT	CASSGPGQGTEAFF
TRBJ1-4	-	TRBV28	-	TGTGCCAGCAGTTTATTCGGTCAGGGGATCGAAAAACTGTTTTTT	CASSLFGQGIEKLFF
TRBJ2-2	-	TRBV27	-	TGTGCCAGCAGTTTGGTAGGGATCGGCACCGGGGAGCTGTTTTTT	CASSLVGIGTGELFF
TRBJ1-2	-	TRBV4-1	-	TGCGCCAGCAGCCAAGGCGGTTACTATGGCTACACCTTC	CASSQGGYYGYTF
TRBJ2-5	-	TRBV7-7	-	TGTGCTAGCAGCTTAGGAGGGACAAGGGGAGAGACCCAGTACTTC	CASSLGGTRGETQYF
TRBJ1-1	-	TRBV11-1	many	TGTGCCAGCAGCAAGGAATTGAACACTGAAGCTTTCTTT	CASSKELNTEAFF
TRBJ2-1	TRBD1	TRBV5-1	few	TGCGCCAGCAGCCTTGGCGGGACAGGGGTTCATGAGCAGTTCTTC	CASSLGGTGVHEQFF
TRBJ2-7	TRBD1	TRBV5-1	-	TGCGCCAGCAGCTTGGAGTTCCGGACAGGGGTTGACGAGCAGTACTTC	CASSLEFRTGVDEQYF
TRBJ2-7	-	TRBV29-1	once	TGCAGCGTGGAAACCCTTCTTATGCAGTACTTC	CSVETLLMQYF
TRBJ1-2	-	TRBV7-6	-	TGTGCCAGCAGCCAGGGACCGGGATATGGCTACACCTTC	CASSQGPGYGYTF
TRBJ1-1	-	TRBV7-9	many	TGTGCCAGCACCGATCGGGGGGATAACACTGAAGCTTTCTTT	CASTDRGDNTEAFF